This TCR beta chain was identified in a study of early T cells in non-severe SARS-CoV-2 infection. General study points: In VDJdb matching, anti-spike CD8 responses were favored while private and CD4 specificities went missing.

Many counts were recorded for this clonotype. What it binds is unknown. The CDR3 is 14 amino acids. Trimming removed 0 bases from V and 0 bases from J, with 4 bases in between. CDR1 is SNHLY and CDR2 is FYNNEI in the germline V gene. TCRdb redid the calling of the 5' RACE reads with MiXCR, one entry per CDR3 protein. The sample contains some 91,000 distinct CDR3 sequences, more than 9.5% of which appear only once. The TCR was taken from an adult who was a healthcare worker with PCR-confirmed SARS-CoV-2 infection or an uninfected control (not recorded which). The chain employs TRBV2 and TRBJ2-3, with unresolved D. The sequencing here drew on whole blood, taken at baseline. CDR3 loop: CASSEAFSTDTQYF. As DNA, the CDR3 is TGTGCCAGCAGTGAAGCGTTTAGCACAGATACGCAGTATTTT.